The 18 T cell receptor beta chains below all came from one sample that was sequenced in a study of identical twins. TCRdb reprocessed the 5' RACE reads with MiXCR, giving one entry per CDR3 protein. The sample lists a few hundred thousand distinct CDR3 sequences, approximately 9.1% seen once, with 8% to 10% in the top ten. Sample: naive T cells sorted from blood. Receptor source: a woman aged 50 to 60 in good health.

The rearrangement joins TRBV2 to TRBJ1-5; TRBD1 is a possible D gene (5 bases). V dropped 5 bases and J dropped 3 bases, with 17 bases sitting between them. CDR1 is SNHLY, CDR2 FYNNEI, per germline. This CDR3 contains 16 residues. In nucleotides, the CDR3 is TGTGCCAGCAGTTCCCCCGGCAGGGACCCCAATCAGCCCCAGCATTTT. Its translation is CASSSPGRDPNQPQHF.

In regard to this clonotype: A much larger clone lies one base from this, so it may be a read error. The J gene is TRBJ2-5, the V gene TRBV5-5; perhaps TRBD2 as D (6 bases). The CDR3 runs 16 residues. Germline CDR1 reads SGHKS; CDR2 reads YYEKEE (reference sequence). The V and J ends lost 1 base and 3 bases respectively, with 16 bases between them. This CDR3 reads CASSLTTGLPEETQYF. The CDR3 DNA reads TGTGCCAGCAGCTTGACGACGGGACTTCCCGAAGAGACCCAGTACTTC.

This clonotype turned up a few times. This chain links TRBV30 with TRBJ1-2; no clear D. Germline CDR1 reads GTSNPN; CDR2 reads SVGIG (reference sequence). CDR3 size: 13 residues. The CDR3 DNA reads as TGTGGGGTGACCCTTCTGTGGCCCTATGGCTACACCTTC. Encoded protein: CGVTLLWPYGYTF.

This chain connects TRBV29-1 to TRBJ2-1; no definite D call. Germline CDR1 SQVTM, CDR2 ANQGSEA. CDR3 length: 13 residues. Trimming left V 8 bases short and J 9 bases short, with 20 bases between. DNA of the CDR3: TGCAGCTCGACACGTCCCGACGGAACTGAGCAGTTCTTC. Residues: CSSTRPDGTEQFF.

Ten or more counts support this clonotype. The J gene is TRBJ2-2, the V gene TRBV15; possible D gene TRBD2, 6 bases. This CDR3 has 18 residues. CDR1 and CDR2 (germline): LNHNV, YYDKDF (reference sequence). V gave up 2 bases and J gave up 6 bases, with 22 bases separating them. CDR3 protein: CATSRHTGGGPISGELFF. CDR3 DNA: TGTGCCACCAGCAGACATACCGGGGGAGGCCCCATCTCCGGGGAGCTGTTTTTT.

This clonotype has a count of ten or more. J is TRBJ1-4 and V is TRBV25-1, with 9 bases that match TRBD1. Germline CDR1 and CDR2: MGHDK and SYGVNS. Trimming took 4 bases from V and 3 from J; bases not matched to a gene: 6. This CDR3 has 16 residues. In DNA, the CDR3 is TGTGCCAGCAGTGGACTTGGGGACAGGGCTAATGAAAAACTGTTTTTT. Translation gives CASSGLGDRANEKLFF. Drawing the rest from reference TRBV25-1 and TRBJ1-4, the complete variable domain is EADIYQTPRYLVIGTGKKITLECSQTMGHDKMYWYQQDPGMELHLIHYSYGVNSTEKGDLSSESTVSRIRTEHFPLTLESARPSHTSQYLCASSGLGDRANEKLFFGSGTQLSVL.

At least ten counts were recorded for this clonotype. The chain uses TRBV29-1 and TRBJ2-7; no reliable D call. The CDR3 contains 12 residues. Trimming took off 4 bases at V and 3 bases at J, with 10 bases between the two ends. Germline CDR1 is SQVTM and CDR2 is ANQGSEA. The chain's CDR3 is CSVGWQFYEQYF. The CDR3 region has the DNA TGCAGCGTTGGTTGGCAGTTCTACGAGCAGTACTTC.

This clonotype was recorded a few times. Relative to the germline gene, one junction end is altered; a read error may explain this. The V call is TRBV7-9, the J call TRBJ2-2; 7 bases are a match to TRBD1. This CDR3 has 15 residues. CDR1 and CDR2 from the germline V gene are SEHNR and FQNEAQ (reference sequence). CDR3: CASRYGTAKTGELFF. CDR3 sequence (DNA): TGTGCCAGCAGGTACGGGACAGCGAAGACCGGGGAGCTGTTTTTT.

Of note for this clonotype: At one end the junction does not follow the germline gene, possibly because of a read error. The chain has TRBV10-3 and TRBJ2-2, with D perhaps TRBD2 (5 bases). The CDR3 consists of 11 residues. Per the germline V gene, CDR1 is ENHRY and CDR2 is SYGVKD. CDR3 amino acids: CAIREAGEPFF. In nucleotides, the CDR3 is TGTGCCATCAGAGAGGCCGGGGAGCCGTTTTTT.

This clonotype has a count of ten or more. V and J are TRBV29-1 and TRBJ2-3; no clear D. CDR3 length: 12 amino acids. Germline values: CDR1 SQVTM, CDR2 ANQGSEA. The V and J ends lost 4 bases and 5 bases respectively, with 10 bases between them. The CDR3: CSVGAFEDTQYF. The CDR3 DNA reads as TGCAGCGTTGGGGCGTTTGAAGATACGCAGTATTTT.

This clonotype was observed a few times. The chain carries TRBV6-6 and TRBJ1-5, with TRBD1 as a possible D gene (5 bases). The CDR3 spans 17 residues. Germline V CDR1 and CDR2: MNHNY, SVGAGI (reference sequence). Trimming shortened V by 2 bases and J by 0 bases, and 14 bases separated the two germline ends. The CDR3 nucleotides read TGTGCCAGCAGTTACAGGGGTGGAGGGTATAGCAATCAGCCCCAGCATTTT. Its translation is CASSYRGGGYSNQPQHF.

Many counts were recorded for this clonotype. V and J are TRBV10-3 and TRBJ2-2; maybe TRBD1 (5 bases). Per the germline V gene, CDR1 is ENHRY and CDR2 is SYGVKD. The CDR3 loop spans 11 amino acids. Trimming took off 10 bases at V and 8 bases at J, with 11 bases between the two ends. The DNA for the CDR3 is TGTGCCACGGCAGGGTTTGGGGAGCTGTTTTTT. Protein: CATAGFGELFF.

The rearrangement links TRBV3-1 to TRBJ2-7, with a weak D call TRBD1 (7 bases). Between the trimmed V and J ends, which lost 3 bases and 1 base, there was a span of 16 bases. Germline V gene data show CDR1 as LGHDT and CDR2 as YNNKEL (reference sequence). The CDR3 loop spans 16 amino acids. The CDR3 loop reads CASSHGAGGFSYEQYF. Written as DNA, the CDR3 is TGTGCCAGCAGCCATGGGGCAGGGGGGTTTTCCTACGAGCAGTACTTC.

This clonotype has a count of ten or more. This chain links TRBV14 with TRBJ2-4, with D uncertain. V was cut by 3 bases and J by 4 bases, with 10 bases left in between. Germline loops: CDR1 SGHDN, CDR2 FVKESK. The CDR3 length is 14 residues. The CDR3 DNA reads as TGTGCCAGCAGCCAGGACCGGGCTAAAAACATTCAGTACTTC. Protein product: CASSQDRAKNIQYF.

This clonotype was detected only a few times. The chain combines TRBV6-2 or TRBV6-3 with TRBJ2-5; tentative D call: TRBD2 (5 bases). V was trimmed by 2 bases and J by 2 bases, leaving 12 bases between them. This CDR3 is 15 amino acids long. Per germline, CDR1 MNHEY and CDR2 SVGEGT. Here the CDR3 DNA reads TGTGCCAGCAGTTACAGTTCGCTAGCTCAAGAGACCCAGTACTTC. Protein: CASSYSSLAQETQYF.

In this sample, this clonotype turned up a few times. The chain has TRBV12-3 or TRBV12-4 and TRBJ2-1; TRBD2 is a possible D gene (6 bases). The CDR3 sequence is 13 residues long. Trimming cost V 1 base and J 7 bases, with 8 bases left between them. The CDR3: CASSLGRVNEQFF. In nucleotides, the CDR3 is TGTGCCAGCAGTTTAGGGAGGGTGAATGAGCAGTTCTTC.

This clonotype came up many times. The rearrangement uses TRBV29-1 and TRBJ2-1; D is unclear. Trimming left V 8 bases short and J 4 bases short, with 12 bases between. The CDR3 has 12 amino acids. The germline V gene encodes CDR1 SQVTM and CDR2 ANQGSEA. CDR3 in DNA: TGCAGCCCTGTACCTGGATACAATGAGCAGTTCTTC. Its translation: CSPVPGYNEQFF.

This clonotype appeared a few times. The chain joins TRBV20-1 to TRBJ2-1; D is unresolved. Germline values: CDR1 DFQATT, CDR2 SNEGSKA (reference sequence). The CDR3 contains 13 residues. V was pared by 0 bases and J by 6 bases, with 9 bases between. The CDR3 DNA reads as TGCAGTGCTAGAGATCTTGGATTCAATGAGCAGTTCTTC. As protein: CSARDLGFNEQFF.